The 6 T cell receptor beta chains below come from one sample, sequenced in a study of blood T cell repertoires in COVID-19. TCRdb keeps only in-frame clones here, not all; method: immunoSEQ multiplex PCR. The table lists roughly 300,000 clones, approximately 83% of them singletons. The sample comprised PBMCs or T cells enriched from blood (not recorded which). Receptor source: a woman between 40 and 55 years old with acute COVID-19.

This clone was found a few times. V gene TRBV28 combines with J gene TRBJ1-2; TRBD1 might be the D (5 bases). Germline CDR1 is MDHEN and CDR2 is SYDVKM. This CDR3 has 15 residues. V lost 7 bases and J 7 bases, leaving 22 bases between the germline ends. CDR3 nucleotides: TGTGCCAGCAACGCGTGGGGGGGTGTGCTGCCTGGCTACACCTTC. This sequence encodes CASNAWGGVLPGYTF.

The V and J genes are TRBV7-9 and TRBJ1-5; D remains ambiguous. Deletions cut 4 bases from V and 4 bases from J, with 11 bases between. Germline CDR1 and CDR2: SEHNR and FQNEAQ (reference sequence). The CDR3 extends over 14 amino acids. The CDR3 spells CASSSPGGNQPQHF. CDR3 nucleotides: TGTGCCAGCAGCTCCCCAGGAGGAAATCAGCCCCAGCATTTT.

The chain joins TRBV2 to TRBJ2-7; 7 nucleotides match TRBD1. The V segment lost 7 bases and the J segment 1 base; nucleotides outside the gene matches: 4. The CDR3 runs 13 residues. Germline assignment: CDR1 SNHLY and CDR2 FYNNEI. CDR3 nucleotides: TGTGCCAGCACCCGACAGGGTTCCTACGAGCAGTACTTC. Translating it yields CASTRQGSYEQYF.

This chain links TRBV5-1 with TRBJ1-2; the match to TRBD1 covers 7 bases. Germline V gene data show CDR1 as SGHRS and CDR2 as YFSETQ. CDR3 length: 16 residues. Trimming cost V 4 bases and J 6 bases; bases outside gene matches: 15. CDR3 loop: CASSTRSGQALNGYTF. CDR3 nucleotide sequence: TGCGCCAGCAGCACCCGCTCCGGACAGGCCTTAAATGGCTACACCTTC. Together with reference TRBV5-1 and TRBJ1-2, the CDR3 gives the full variable domain: KAGVTQTPRYLIKTRGQQVTLSCSPISGHRSVSWYQQTPGQGLQFLFEYFSETQRNKGNFPGRFSGRQFSNSRSEMNVSTLELGDSALYLCASSTRSGQALNGYTFGSGTRLTVV.

The V gene is TRBV28, the J gene TRBJ1-3, with 7 bases matching TRBD1. Germline CDR1 reads MDHEN; CDR2 reads SYDVKM. CDR3 length: 15 amino acids. The ends lost 3 bases at V and 9 bases at J; junction bases unmatched: 11. This CDR3 is CASSFRDRVSGTIYF. In DNA form, the CDR3 reads TGTGCCAGCAGTTTCAGGGACAGAGTTTCTGGCACCATATATTTT.

This clone was observed once. The chain joins TRBV6-5 to TRBJ1-5, with D possibly being TRBD1 (6 bases). The CDR3 covers 15 residues. Looked up from germline, CDR1 is MNHEY and CDR2 is SVGAGI. V dropped 7 bases and J dropped 7 bases, with 20 bases sitting between them. CDR3 residues: CASTTGLRMAQPQHF. Written as DNA, the CDR3 is TGTGCCAGCACTACAGGGCTTCGAATGGCGCAGCCCCAGCATTTT.